The next 9 T cell receptor beta chains were all read from a single sample in a study of T cells in narcolepsy. Generated by immunoSEQ multiplex PCR, the TCRdb table keeps only in-frame clones and is missing some. This table holds about 27,000 clones, around 78% found once. The sequencing input was CD45RA- memory CD4+ T cells from PBMCs. The receptors originated from a human donor with narcolepsy.

The sample holds a few counts of this clone. As DNA, the CDR3 is TGTGCCAGCAGCTCTAAGACAAGGGGGGATGAAAAACTGTTTTTT. Translation gives CASSSKTRGDEKLFF. The chain joins TRBV5-4 to TRBJ1-4; D may be TRBD1 (6 bases). Germline lookup yields CDR1 SGHNT and CDR2 YYREEE (reference sequence). This CDR3 is built from 15 residues. Trimming pared 3 bases from V and 6 bases from J, leaving 15 bases between.

The chain carries TRBV7-9 and TRBJ2-7, with 12 bases matching TRBD1. Unmatched junction bases numbered 4, after V lost 3 bases and J lost 7 bases. This CDR3 region has 14 residues. Germline V gives CDR1 SEHNR, CDR2 FQNEAQ (reference sequence). The CDR3 DNA sequence: TGTGCCAGCAGCTTCGGGACAGGGGGCGAGGAGCAGTACTTC. Translation: CASSFGTGGEEQYF. Drawing the rest from reference TRBV7-9 and TRBJ2-7, the complete variable domain is DTGVSQNPRHKITKRGQNVTFRCDPISEHNRLYWYRQTLGQGPEFLTYFQNEAQLEKSRLLSDRFSAERPKGSFSTLEIQRTEQGDSAMYLCASSFGTGGEEQYFGPGTRLTVT.

The sample holds a few counts of this clone. This chain connects TRBV6-1 to TRBJ1-2; a weak D match, TRBD1 (6 bases). Germline-derived CDR1 and CDR2 are MNHNS and SASEGT. This CDR3 is built from 11 residues. With 6 bases removed from V and 14 bases from J, the gap between germline ends came to 16 bases. CDR3 sequence: CASRSGQRQTF. The CDR3 coding sequence is TGTGCCAGCAGATCAGGACAGCGTCAGACCTTC.

This sequence joins TRBV6-6 and TRBJ2-2; D is unclear. The germline V gene encodes CDR1 MNHNY and CDR2 SVGAGI (reference sequence). V lost 7 bases to trimming and J lost 0 bases, with 12 bases between them. The CDR3 loop spans 15 amino acids. The chain's CDR3 is CASKRTATNTGELFF. CDR3 coding DNA: TGTGCCAGCAAAAGAACCGCCACGAACACCGGGGAGCTGTTTTTT.

The V gene is TRBV10-1, the J gene TRBJ2-5; D remains unclear. The DNA matches TRBJ2-7 better at its end, which makes the J call doubtful. The CDR3 contains 12 residues. The V gene's germline CDR1 is WNHNN and CDR2 SYGVQD (reference sequence). CDR3 residues: CASSESSYEQYF. CDR3 DNA sequence: TGCGCCAGCAGTGAGTCTAGCTACGAGCAGTACTTC.

This chain connects TRBV5-1 to TRBJ1-2; 10 bases align to TRBD1. The germline V gene encodes CDR1 SGHRS and CDR2 YFSETQ. The length of the CDR3 is 14 residues. Trimming took 3 bases from V and 4 from J; bases not matched to a gene: 3. The CDR3 spells CASSSGTGAYGYTF. CDR3 DNA sequence: TGCGCCAGCAGCTCCGGGACAGGGGCCTATGGCTACACCTTC.

The chain links TRBV5-1 to TRBJ1-2, with D unresolved. This CDR3 contains 16 residues. Germline CDR1 reads SGHRS; CDR2 reads YFSETQ. Trimming cost V 0 bases and J 8 bases, with 20 bases left between them. CDR3 DNA sequence: TGCGCCAGCAGCTTGGAGGGTGCCACCGCAAAACGGGGCTACACCTTC. The encoded protein is CASSLEGATAKRGYTF.

This clone was found once. The chain is built from TRBV5-1 and TRBJ2-1; D may be TRBD1 (7 bases). CDR3 size: 17 residues. Germline V gene sequence: CDR1 SGHRS, CDR2 YFSETQ. Deletions cut 0 bases from V and 9 bases from J, with 22 bases between. CDR3 sequence: CASSLAPGGSGMREQFF. The CDR3 DNA reads TGCGCCAGCAGCTTGGCCCCAGGGGGGTCCGGTATGCGTGAGCAGTTCTTC.

The gene calls are TRBV6-5 and TRBJ2-3; a possible D gene is TRBD1 (7 bases). Germline loops: CDR1 MNHEY, CDR2 SVGAGI. The CDR3 loop spans 13 amino acids. Trimming left V 6 bases short and J 4 bases short, with 11 bases between. The CDR3 protein is CASSRGVADTQYF. The CDR3 region has the DNA TGTGCCAGCAGCAGGGGGGTAGCAGATACGCAGTATTTT.